Here is one T cell receptor (beta chain) with its context. Its antigen is unidentified. This sample is part of a study of cytomegalovirus exposure and HLA in healthy donors. Points from the study as a whole: Another analysis was done later, and it associated 15,000 to 20,000 TCR beta sequences with HLA alleles at 0.05 false discovery rate. Across donors, most TCRs were seen rarely, yet some public ones were widespread. In vitro experiments confirmed that a few CMV-associated chains were specific for CMV antigens.

Unrecorded immune exposure was likely among donors, who were nominally healthy when sampled. The PCR made use of 60 Vbeta and 13 Jbeta primers. Using immunoSEQ multiplex PCR, the repertoire was profiled, and TCRdb retains in-frame clones only, with some absent. The table lists under 200,000 clones, roughly two thirds of them singletons. The clonotype was recovered from a woman younger than 35 in good health and CMV-seropositive. Material for sequencing was PBMCs.

The CDR3 loop is CASSLGRSLRETQYF. As DNA, the CDR3 is TGTGCCAGCAGCTTAGGACGGAGCTTAAGGGAGACCCAGTACTTC. V and J are TRBV7-9 and TRBJ2-5; D remains ambiguous. V was clipped by 1 base and J by 5 bases, with 14 bases between them. Germline lookup yields CDR1 SEHNR and CDR2 FQNEAQ (reference sequence). The CDR3 runs 15 residues.